The 30 T cell receptor beta chains below come from one sample, sequenced in a study of control samples from healthy donors and cancer patients. The method was immunoSEQ multiplex PCR; TCRdb's version includes in-frame clones alone and lacks a portion of them. Of roughly 76,000 clones listed, under 95% are singletons. The sequencing sample was made of PBMCs. All receptors come from a woman in her thirties or forties with lung cancer.

The rearrangement links TRBV4-1 to TRBJ1-6, with 8 positions matching TRBD1. Germline loops: CDR1 MGHRA, CDR2 YSYEKL. The J segment lost 9 bases and the V segment lost 0 bases, leaving 10 bases of the junction unmatched. The CDR3 has 17 amino acids. CDR3 region: CASSQDDTSGTGSPLHF. DNA of the CDR3: TGCGCCAGCAGCCAAGATGACACCTCCGGGACAGGTTCACCCCTCCACTTT.

This chain joins TRBV3-1 (or the pseudogene TRBV3-2) and TRBJ2-7, with D possibly being TRBD1 (6 bases). The CDR3 has 13 amino acids. Germline CDR1 reads LGHDT; CDR2 reads YNNKEL (reference sequence). V was pared by 1 base and J by 5 bases, with 9 bases between. This CDR3 reads CASSQGQGNEQYF. CDR3 bases: TGTGCCAGCAGCCAAGGTCAGGGGAACGAGCAGTACTTC.

V gene TRBV7-2 combines with J gene TRBJ1-1; 7 bases map to TRBD1. V gave up 8 bases and J gave up 0 bases; unmatched junction bases: 6. The germline CDR1 and CDR2 sequences are SGHTA and FQGNSA. This CDR3 region has 14 residues. The DNA of the CDR3 is TGTGCCAGCTCACAGGGGCCCTTGAACACTGAAGCTTTCTTT. It is translated as CASSQGPLNTEAFF.

This clone was observed a few times. V and J are TRBV20-1 and TRBJ1-5, with D possibly being TRBD1 (5 bases). This CDR3 region has 16 residues. In germline, CDR1 is DFQATT, CDR2 SNEGSKA (reference sequence). V was clipped by 3 bases and J by 8 bases, with 23 bases between them. As DNA, the CDR3 is TGCAGTGCTAGTGACTCCGGCACGGGGGATGGTAAGCCCCAGCATTTT. Translated, it gives CSASDSGTGDGKPQHF.

The table lists this clone with a count of one. The CDR3 region has the DNA TGTGCCAGCAGCTTAGCGGGCAGGGGTTCATCCGAGCAGTACTTC. It is translated as CASSLAGRGSSEQYF. The chain couples TRBV13 to TRBJ2-7, with TRBD1 as a possible D gene (6 bases). The length of the CDR3 is 15 residues. The germline V and J ends were trimmed by 1 base and 6 bases, with 16 bases remaining between them. CDR1 and CDR2 (germline): PRHDT, FYEKMQ (reference sequence). Filled out from reference TRBV13 and TRBJ2-7, the complete variable domain reads AAGVIQSPRHLIKEKRETATLKCYPIPRHDTVYWYQQGPGQDPQFLISFYEKMQSDKGSIPDRFSAQQFSDYHSELNMSSLELGDSALYFCASSLAGRGSSEQYFGPGTRLTVT.

This chain uses TRBV15 with TRBJ1-2; 7 nucleotides align to TRBD1. CDR1 is LNHNV, CDR2 YYDKDF, per germline (reference sequence). Losses at the gene ends were 0 bases for V and 6 bases for J; bases not matched to a gene: 19. The CDR3 has 19 residues. CDR3 protein: CATSRDLRGQTTRIDGYTF. In DNA form, the CDR3 reads TGTGCCACCAGCAGAGACCTTCGGGGACAGACCACGCGGATCGATGGCTACACCTTC.

J is TRBJ1-6 and V is TRBV14; D is possibly TRBD1 (6 bases). Trimming stripped 0 bases from V and 6 bases from J, with 15 bases between. The CDR3 sequence is 17 residues long. The germline gives CDR1 SGHDN, CDR2 FVKESK. The CDR3 DNA reads as TGTGCCAGCAGCCAAGATAGACCAGGGGCGCGTAATTCACCCCTCCACTTT. Its translation is CASSQDRPGARNSPLHF.

V usage is TRBV7-9 and J usage is TRBJ1-6; TRBD1 agrees at 7 bases. CDR3 length: 14 residues. Unmatched junction bases numbered 11, after V lost 5 bases and J lost 13 bases. Per the germline V gene, CDR1 is SEHNR and CDR2 is FQNEAQ (reference sequence). The CDR3 protein is CASSMSTGSGPLHF. The CDR3 coding sequence is TGTGCCAGCAGCATGTCGACAGGGAGCGGCCCCCTCCACTTT.

This chain uses TRBV9 with TRBJ2-7; perhaps D is TRBD1 or TRBD2 (5 bases each). Germline values: CDR1 SGDLS, CDR2 YYNGEE. The length of the CDR3 is 14 residues. V was trimmed by 3 bases and J by 2 bases, leaving 12 bases between them. The CDR3 coding sequence is TGTGCCAGCAGCGCCCGGGACGGACCCTACGAGCAGTACTTC. Its protein product is CASSARDGPYEQYF.

This rearrangement joins TRBV7-9 to TRBJ1-3; D ambiguous. The CDR3 extends over 15 amino acids. Germline loops: CDR1 SEHNR, CDR2 FQNEAQ (reference sequence). V shed 2 bases and J shed 0 bases, with 8 bases lying between them. In nucleotides, the CDR3 is TGTGCCAGCAGCTTAAATCCGGGCTCTGGAAACACCATATATTTT. Translating gives CASSLNPGSGNTIYF. The whole variable domain, remainder taken from reference TRBV7-9 and TRBJ1-3, is DTGVSQNPRHKITKRGQNVTFRCDPISEHNRLYWYRQTLGQGPEFLTYFQNEAQLEKSRLLSDRFSAERPKGSFSTLEIQRTEQGDSAMYLCASSLNPGSGNTIYFGEGSWLTVV.

The chain is built from TRBV5-6 and TRBJ1-1, with D possibly being TRBD1 (5 bases). The CDR3 runs 13 residues. Germline CDR1 reads SGHDT; CDR2 reads YYEEEE. Trimming took 7 bases from V and 1 from J, leaving 11 bases between them. Written as DNA, the CDR3 is TGTGCCAGCCTCAGGGCAGAGAACACTGAAGCTTTCTTT. As protein: CASLRAENTEAFF.

The V call is TRBV7-9, the J call TRBJ2-1; no clear D. This CDR3 contains 13 residues. Trimming removed 5 bases at V and 2 bases at J, with 7 bases between. CDR1 is SEHNR and CDR2 is FQNEAQ in the germline V gene (reference sequence). CDR3 sequence: CASSQQTYNEQFF. The DNA of the CDR3 is TGTGCCAGCAGCCAACAGACCTACAATGAGCAGTTCTTC.

The chain uses TRBV24-1 and TRBJ2-2, with 10 bases that match TRBD1. The trim removed 3 bases at V and 3 bases at J, leaving 6 bases unmatched. The CDR3 extends over 17 amino acids. Germline values: CDR1 KGHDR, CDR2 SFDVKD. CDR3 residues: CATSDPPTGGYTGELFF. The CDR3 DNA reads as TGTGCCACCAGTGATCCCCCGACAGGGGGCTACACCGGGGAGCTGTTTTTT.

The chain couples TRBV11-3 to TRBJ1-1; D gene uncertain. CDR1 is SGHNT, CDR2 YENEEA, per germline. This CDR3 is 15 amino acids long. V was cut by 0 bases and J by 3 bases, with 11 bases left in between. CDR3 sequence reads: CASSLEAGQYTEAFF. DNA of the CDR3: TGTGCCAGCAGCTTAGAAGCCGGCCAATACACTGAAGCTTTCTTT.

This rearrangement joins TRBV7-3 to TRBJ2-1; D gene ambiguous. V was pared by 4 bases and J by 7 bases, with 8 bases between. This CDR3 is 12 amino acids long. Germline V gene sequence: CDR1 SGHTA, CDR2 FQGTGA. CDR3 DNA: TGTGCCAGCAGCTCGTCCCCTAATGAGCAGTTCTTC. Its translation: CASSSSPNEQFF.

The genes are TRBV7-2 and TRBJ1-2, with D unresolved. This CDR3 contains 13 residues. Trimming removed 5 bases from V and 5 bases from J, with 12 bases in between. Germline V gene data show CDR1 as SGHTA and CDR2 as FQGNSA. CDR3 nucleotides: TGTGCCAGCAGCCCCCGGAACGAATATGGCTACACCTTC. Translation: CASSPRNEYGYTF. The entire variable domain, with the rest obtained from reference TRBV7-2 and TRBJ1-2, is as follows: GAGVSQSPSNKVTEKGKDVELRCDPISGHTALYWYRQSLGQGLEFLIYFQGNSAPDKSGLPSDRFSAERTGGSVSTLTIQRTQQEDSAVYLCASSPRNEYGYTFGSGTRLTVV.

The rearrangement links TRBV3-1 (or the pseudogene TRBV3-2) to TRBJ1-4; D uncertain. Germline loops: CDR1 LGHDT, CDR2 YNNKEL (reference sequence). This CDR3 has 13 residues. V shed 3 bases and J shed 1 base, with 3 bases lying between them. CDR3 region: CASSQGTNEKLFF. The CDR3 DNA is TGTGCCAGCAGCCAGGGAACTAATGAAAAACTGTTTTTT.

Comments on this clone: Since the CDR3 does not end with the conserved phenylalanine or tryptophan, this likely comes from a read error. The DNA is left out, because the CDR3 cannot be placed on it with certainty; the CDR3 is given as TCRdb lists it. The chain couples TRBV6-5 to TRBJ2-3; TRBD2 reflects the table's D call only, with no check against the DNA. The CDR3 spans 12 amino acids, including both terminal residues. Germline lookup yields CDR1 MNHEY and CDR2 SVGAGI. CDR3 amino acids: CARGLTSGGALS.

V usage is TRBV7-9 and J usage is TRBJ1-2; D perhaps matches TRBD1 (5 bases). The CDR3 extends over 13 amino acids. V was pared by 8 bases and J by 5 bases, with 15 bases between. CDR1 is SEHNR and CDR2 is FQNEAQ in the germline V gene (reference sequence). The CDR3 region has the DNA TGTGCCAGCTCACCCCGGGGGGGGTATGGCTACACCTTC. This sequence encodes CASSPRGGYGYTF.

In this sample, this clone turned up once. V gene TRBV2 combines with J gene TRBJ1-4; 8 bases are a match to TRBD1. CDR1 SNHLY and CDR2 FYNNEI come from the germline V gene. V lost 8 bases to trimming and J lost 8 bases; unmatched junction nucleotides: 13. The CDR3 consists of 15 residues. The CDR3 is CASRQGFGGKEKLFF. As DNA, the CDR3 is TGTGCCAGCCGACAGGGGTTTGGGGGAAAAGAAAAACTGTTTTTT.

V is TRBV4-2 and J is TRBJ2-1, with 11 nucleotides matching TRBD2. CDR1 is LGHNA, CDR2 YNFKEQ, per germline. Trimming at V came to 4 bases and at J to 0 bases, leaving 8 bases not matched to a gene. The CDR3 runs 18 residues. CDR3 residues: CASSPGLADGSSYNEQFF. The CDR3 nucleotides are TGTGCCAGCAGCCCGGGACTAGCGGACGGAAGCTCCTACAATGAGCAGTTCTTC.

The chain combines TRBV12-5 with TRBJ2-3, with TRBD1 matching 10 bases. V was pared by 2 bases and J by 4 bases, with 6 bases of the junction left unmatched. Germline V gene lookup returns CDR1 LGHNT and CDR2 FRNRAP. The CDR3 runs to 16 residues. CDR3 DNA: TGTGCTAGTGGTTTGCCAGGACAGGGGGTGGCAGATACGCAGTATTTT. The encoded protein is CASGLPGQGVADTQYF.

This chain connects TRBV5-1 to TRBJ1-4; TRBD1 might be the D (6 bases). V was cut by 1 base and J by 6 bases, with 22 bases left in between. The CDR3 covers 18 residues. Germline V CDR1 and CDR2: SGHRS, YFSETQ. CDR3 amino acids: CASSLYGGGTTRDEKLFF. The CDR3 DNA is TGCGCCAGCAGCTTGTATGGAGGGGGGACAACGCGGGATGAAAAACTGTTTTTT.

The chain recombines TRBV7-2 with TRBJ2-5, with 8 bases aligning to TRBD2. The trim removed 5 bases at V and 0 bases at J, leaving 5 bases unmatched. Looked up from germline, CDR1 is SGHTA and CDR2 is FQGNSA. This CDR3 spans 15 amino acids. The CDR3 nucleotides read TGTGCCAGCAGCGAGCGGGGGCCTTACCAAGAGACCCAGTACTTC. Protein sequence: CASSERGPYQETQYF.

The chain recombines TRBV2 with TRBJ2-1, with no clear D. Trimming took 5 bases from V and 3 from J, leaving 2 bases between them. The germline V gene has CDR1 SNHLY and CDR2 FYNNEI. The CDR3 contains 11 residues. CDR3 protein: CASSYYNEQFF. The CDR3 coding sequence is TGTGCCAGCAGTTACTACAATGAGCAGTTCTTC.

The V gene is TRBV10-3, the J gene TRBJ1-1; D might be TRBD1 (5 bases). CDR1 and CDR2 from the germline V gene are ENHRY and SYGVKD. V was trimmed by 11 bases and J by 0 bases, leaving 13 bases between them. CDR3 length: 13 residues. The CDR3 protein is CAGRRELNTEAFF. For the CDR3, the DNA is TGTGCCGGCCGCAGGGAGCTGAACACTGAAGCTTTCTTT.

The CDR3 sequence is CASSLKAIRGGYTF. As DNA, the CDR3 is TGTGCCAGCAGCTTAAAGGCAATTAGGGGTGGCTACACCTTC. The chain links TRBV5-6 to TRBJ1-2, with a possible D match to TRBD1 (5 bases). V lost 2 bases and J lost 7, with 15 bases in between. Germline assignment: CDR1 SGHDT and CDR2 YYEEEE. CDR3 size: 14 residues.

The chain links TRBV5-4 to TRBJ1-4; no definite D call. The CDR3 totals 14 residues. CDR1 is SGHNT, CDR2 YYREEE, per germline (reference sequence). V gave up 4 bases and J gave up 4 bases, with 11 bases separating them. The CDR3 reads CASSQTTRNEKLFF. CDR3 in DNA: TGTGCCAGCAGCCAAACTACCCGTAATGAAAAACTGTTTTTT.

This sequence joins TRBV4-1 and TRBJ1-2; D not resolved. V dropped 0 bases and J dropped 0 bases, with 11 bases sitting between them. The CDR3 spans 16 residues. Looked up from germline, CDR1 is MGHRA and CDR2 is YSYEKL. CDR3 sequence (DNA): TGCGCCAGCAGCCAAGATGGCGCGGGGACTAACTATGGCTACACCTTC. Amino acids: CASSQDGAGTNYGYTF.

The genes are TRBV7-6 and TRBJ1-2; D is possibly TRBD1 (5 bases). Germline assignment: CDR1 SGHVS and CDR2 FNYEAQ. Trimming removed 5 bases from V and 2 bases from J, with 15 bases in between. The CDR3 covers 15 residues. The CDR3 region has the DNA TGTGCCAGCAGCCCTTCGCGAGGGGTAAACTATGGCTACACCTTC. Translation gives CASSPSRGVNYGYTF.